This T cell receptor beta chain was retrieved from a study of cytomegalovirus exposure and HLA in healthy donors. Study in general: As an earlier analysis found, 150 million to 200 million T cells yielded 95 million to 130 million unique TCR beta sequences. Study observations and caveats: TCR association rates varied by HLA locus in a later analysis, with DRB1 highest and HLA-C lowest.

Turning to this clone: The antigen is not known.

Germline loops: CDR1 MNHEY, CDR2 SMNVEV (reference sequence). The junction had 6 bases not matched to a gene; V was cut back by 4 bases and J by 5 bases. This CDR3 contains 15 residues. 60 Vbeta and 13 Jbeta primers were used in PCR. Sequenced by immunoSEQ multiplex PCR; TCRdb stores in-frame clones only, minus some. This table holds over 150,000 clones, approximately 80% found once. This rearrangement joins TRBV27 to TRBJ2-3; 10 bases map to TRBD2. The receptor's source is a man aged 25-45 years in good health and CMV-seropositive. Source material: PBMCs. The CDR3 spells CASSSLAGALDTQYF. As DNA, the CDR3 is TGTGCCAGCAGTTCCCTAGCGGGAGCTTTAGATACGCAGTATTTT.